The 3 T cell receptor beta chains below were found in one sample sequenced in a study of cytomegalovirus exposure and HLA in healthy donors. The PCR employed 60 Vbeta primers together with 13 Jbeta primers. Sequenced by immunoSEQ multiplex PCR; TCRdb stores in-frame clones only, minus some. The table shows 65,000 to 100,000 clones, with roughly 77% occurring only once. What was sequenced was PBMCs. The receptors come from a man aged 40-50 years in good health and CMV-seronegative.

The chain couples TRBV18 to TRBJ2-1, with no clear D. Deletions cut 3 bases from V and 1 base from J, with 7 bases between. Germline lookup yields CDR1 KGHSH and CDR2 LQKENI. This CDR3 spans 14 amino acids. The CDR3 DNA follows: TGTGCCAGCTCACCCGGAGCTTCCTACAATGAGCAGTTCTTC. The encoded protein is CASSPGASYNEQFF.

The CDR3 spells CASSLIGVGNTEAFF. CDR3 nucleotide sequence: TGTGCCAGCAGTTTAATCGGGGTCGGGAACACTGAAGCTTTCTTT. The rearrangement uses TRBV28 and TRBJ1-1; no clear D. Germline V gives CDR1 MDHEN, CDR2 SYDVKM. The V and J ends lost 2 bases and 1 base respectively, with 11 bases between them. The CDR3 has 15 residues.

This chain uses TRBV6-1 with TRBJ1-5; no clear D gene. This CDR3 spans 14 amino acids. Germline CDR1 and CDR2: MNHNS and SASEGT. Trimming stripped 2 bases from V and 4 bases from J, with 9 bases between. CDR3 sequence reads: CASSETGLNQPQHF. The CDR3 region has the DNA TGTGCCAGCAGTGAAACGGGTTTAAATCAGCCCCAGCATTTT.